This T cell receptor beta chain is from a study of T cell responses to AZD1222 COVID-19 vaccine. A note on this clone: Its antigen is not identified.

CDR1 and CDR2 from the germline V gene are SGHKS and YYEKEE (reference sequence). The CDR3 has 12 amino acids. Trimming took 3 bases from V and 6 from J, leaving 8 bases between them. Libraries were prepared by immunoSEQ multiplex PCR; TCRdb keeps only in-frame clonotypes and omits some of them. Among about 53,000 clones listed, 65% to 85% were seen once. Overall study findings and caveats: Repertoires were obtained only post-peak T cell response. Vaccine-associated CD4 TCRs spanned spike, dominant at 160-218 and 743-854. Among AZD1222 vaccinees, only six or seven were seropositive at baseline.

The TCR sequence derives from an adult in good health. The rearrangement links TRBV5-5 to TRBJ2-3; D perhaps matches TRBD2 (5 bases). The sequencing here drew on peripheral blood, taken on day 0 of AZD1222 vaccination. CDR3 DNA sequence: TGTGCCAGCAGCTCTGAGGGTGATACGCAGTATTTT. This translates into CASSSEGDTQYF.